The rows below give T cell receptor beta chains drawn from one sample of a study of regulatory T cells in long-lasting Graves disease. MiXCR, applied by TCRdb to the multiplex PCR reads, yields one record per CDR3 protein. Found here are more than 350,000 distinct CDR3 sequences, around 20% of them singletons; the top ten hold 14%. The sequenced sample was peripheral blood mononuclear cells (PBMCs), obtained when the disease was refractory, from a patient treated with antithyroid drugs. These receptors came from a female donor with Graves disease. CDR3s include the opening cysteine and the closing phenylalanine or tryptophan. The order of the fields is V gene, J gene, D gene, clone size, CDR3 DNA, CDR3 protein. D genes are given only for firm matches. Some rows have no size entry. The others give once, few or many, or a class for an expanded clone.

TRBV19,TRBJ2-7,NA,NA,TGTGCCAGTAGTATCCTCGGGCCCCTCGAGCAGTACTTC,CASSILGPLEQYF
TRBV2,TRBJ2-5,NA,many,TGTGCCAGCAGTGAAACTGAGGGAATGCAAGAGACCCAGTACTTC,CASSETEGMQETQYF
TRBV20-1,TRBJ2-3,NA,NA,TGCAGTGCTAGACTGGCGCTAAGTGGTACAGATACGCAGTATTTT,CSARLALSGTDTQYF
TRBV7-3,TRBJ1-1,TRBD1,NA,TGTGCCAGCAGTATATCCGGGACAGCGAACACTGAAGCTTTCTTT,CASSISGTANTEAFF
TRBV30,TRBJ1-2,NA,NA,TGTGCCTGGAGTGTGGAAGGAGGAGGCTACACCTTC,CAWSVEGGGYTF
TRBV27,TRBJ1-1,NA,NA,TGTGCCAGCAAGGTTAGAGCCATGAACACTGAAGCTTTCTTT,CASKVRAMNTEAFF
TRBV6-5,TRBJ2-7,NA,few,TGTGCCAGCAGTTACTCCTTACACGGGGATGAGCAGTACTTC,CASSYSLHGDEQYF
TRBV6-1,TRBJ2-5,TRBD1,many,TGTGCCAGCCCGGACACAGGGGGCCTGATTGAGACCCAGTACTTC,CASPDTGGLIETQYF
TRBV12-3/TRBV12-4,TRBJ2-5,TRBD2,many,TGTGCCAGCAGTTTTGGGGCGGGAGCGGGTTTCCTACAAGAGACCCAGTACTTC,CASSFGAGAGFLQETQYF
TRBV7-9,TRBJ2-7,NA,few,TGTGCCAGCAGCTTACTAGTTCCCGAGCAGTACTTC,CASSLLVPEQYF
TRBV18,TRBJ2-5,NA,many,TGTGCCAGCAGCCGGGACGCCCAAGAGACCCAGTACTTC,CASSRDAQETQYF
TRBV3-1,TRBJ2-7,TRBD2,few,TGTGCCAGCAGCCATGGGACTAGAAGCTACGAGCAGTACTTC,CASSHGTRSYEQYF
TRBV12-3/TRBV12-4,TRBJ2-7,NA,many,TGTGCCAGCAGTTTAGCGCGAGGGTTTTTCGGCGAGCAGTACTTC,CASSLARGFFGEQYF
TRBV10-2,TRBJ2-7,NA,once,TGCGCCAGCCGCCCCGGGTTCGACTACGAGCAGTACTTC,CASRPGFDYEQYF
TRBV7-3,TRBJ2-7,NA,NA,TGTGCCAGCAGCCAAACCCTTGGAGGGATTGGAGAGCAGTACTTC,CASSQTLGGIGEQYF
TRBV28,TRBJ2-7,TRBD1,many,TGTGCCAGCAGTTTACACAGGGGCACCTCCCTCTACGAGCAGTACTTC,CASSLHRGTSLYEQYF
TRBV9,TRBJ2-1,TRBD2,NA,TGTGCCAGCAGCGTAGCCTCGGGGGGATCTTACAATGAGCAGTTCTTC,CASSVASGGSYNEQFF
TRBV7-9,TRBJ2-7,NA,NA,TGTGCCAGCAGCCCCTACAGCACCTACGAGCAGTACTTC,CASSPYSTYEQYF
TRBV6-5,TRBJ1-4,NA,many,TGTGCCAGCAGTTACTCGGGGACGACCAAGGGTGAAAAACTGTTTTTT,CASSYSGTTKGEKLFF
TRBV6-5,TRBJ2-5,TRBD1,few,TGTGCCAGCAGTTCCCACCGGGACAGGGGTCCCCAAGAGACCCAGTACTTC,CASSSHRDRGPQETQYF
TRBV7-3,TRBJ2-6,NA,NA,TGTGCCAGCAGCCTTGACAGAAGTGGGGCCAACGTCCTGACTTTC,CASSLDRSGANVLTF
TRBV28,TRBJ2-7,TRBD2,many,TGTGCCAGCGCAACTAGCGGAAGCTCCTACGAGCAGTACTTC,CASATSGSSYEQYF
TRBV28,TRBJ2-7,TRBD2,many,TGTGCCAGCAGTTTATGGCGGGGGAAGGAGCAGTACTTC,CASSLWRGKEQYF
TRBV6-1,TRBJ1-3,NA,NA,TGTGCCAGCAGTACTACAGGGCGGAACACCATATATTTT,CASSTTGRNTIYF
TRBV28,TRBJ2-7,NA,NA,TGTGCCAGCAGTTTATGGGGGCAGGGTCTCTCCTACGAGCAGTACTTC,CASSLWGQGLSYEQYF
TRBV28,TRBJ1-5,NA,many,TGTGCCAGCAGTATGACTTATAGCAATCAGCCCCAGCATTTT,CASSMTYSNQPQHF
TRBV6-2/TRBV6-3,TRBJ2-7,TRBD2,many,TGTGCCAGCAGTTACAATCCTAGCGGGTCCTACGAGCAGTACTTC,CASSYNPSGSYEQYF
TRBV7-2,TRBJ2-5,TRBD2,NA,TGTGCCAGCAGCATTACTAGCGGGAGTCACCAAGAGACCCAGTACTTC,CASSITSGSHQETQYF
TRBV5-1,TRBJ2-7,TRBD2,NA,TGCGCCAGCAGCTCCACCGGGGAGGGTCTCGAGCAGTACTTC,CASSSTGEGLEQYF
TRBV5-4,TRBJ1-1,NA,NA,TGTGCCAGCAGCTTGGCCTCAGCCACGAACACTGAAGCTTTCTTT,CASSLASATNTEAFF
TRBV7-9,TRBJ2-2,TRBD1,NA,TGTGCCGGAAAATCCGCACAGGGGTCGGACACCGGGGAGCTGTTTTTT,CAGKSAQGSDTGELFF
TRBV28,TRBJ2-7,NA,many,TGTGCCAGCAGCCAAGCCGGGGGAAACGCCTACGAGCAGTACTTC,CASSQAGGNAYEQYF
TRBV6-2/TRBV6-3,TRBJ2-2,NA,few,TGTGCCAGCAGTCCAGGACTGGCGGGGGACACCAGGGAGCTGTTTTTT,CASSPGLAGDTRELFF
TRBV18,TRBJ2-7,NA,many,TGTGCCAGCAGCCCCCCGAGCTCCTACGAGCAGTACTTC,CASSPPSSYEQYF
TRBV30,TRBJ2-7,NA,NA,TGTGCCTGGATTAAAGGGTCCTTTGGTGTGCTTGGAGGGTTC,CAWIKGSFGVLGGF
TRBV5-6,TRBJ2-4,NA,few,TGTGCCAGCAGCCGCCGGGCCACCCATCAGTACTTC,CASSRRATHQYF
TRBV12-3/TRBV12-4,TRBJ2-1,TRBD2,NA,TGTGCCAGCAGTTTTCGTCCTAGCGGGATATTTGGCAATGAGCAGTTCTTC,CASSFRPSGIFGNEQFF
TRBV28,TRBJ1-3,NA,few,TGTGCCAGCAGTTTATTCGACGGGGGTGCATATGGAAACACCATATATTTT,CASSLFDGGAYGNTIYF
TRBV5-1,TRBJ1-2,NA,NA,TGCGCCAGCAGCGAAGGGGTGCCGTCAGGCAGGAGTGTCAGCTACACCTTC,CASSEGVPSGRSVSYTF
TRBV29-1,TRBJ2-7,NA,many,TGCAGCGTTGTGGGGGAATCCACCTACGAGCAGTACTTC,CSVVGESTYEQYF
TRBV11-2,TRBJ1-4,NA,many,TGTGCCAGCAGCTTAGGGGGAAATGAAAAACTGTTTTTT,CASSLGGNEKLFF
TRBV4-1,TRBJ1-4,NA,few,TGTGCCAGCAGCCCAGACAGGCTTAATGAAAAACTGTTTTTT,CASSPDRLNEKLFF
TRBV20-1,TRBJ2-7,TRBD1,NA,TGCAGTGCTGTTCCCGGGACAGGGGGCAACGAGCAGTACTTC,CSAVPGTGGNEQYF
TRBV6-1,TRBJ2-7,TRBD2,few,TGTGCCAGCAAGGTCTTAGCGGGATCCAACGAGCAGTACTTC,CASKVLAGSNEQYF
TRBV12-3/TRBV12-4,TRBJ2-7,TRBD2,once,TGTGCCAACAGTTCCGGGACTAGCGGGGGTTGGTCCTACGAGCAGTACTTC,CANSSGTSGGWSYEQYF
TRBV5-1,TRBJ1-5,TRBD1,few,TGCGCCAGCAGCCGAGGGACAGGGCAGGGACAGCCCCAGCATTTT,CASSRGTGQGQPQHF
TRBV7-3,TRBJ2-7,TRBD1,many,TGTGCCAGCAGCCACACCGGGACAGGGGACGAGCAGTACTTC,CASSHTGTGDEQYF
TRBV2,TRBJ1-4,NA,many,TGTGCCAGCAGTGAAAGGCACCGGGAGGAAAAACTGTTTTTT,CASSERHREEKLFF
TRBV5-1,TRBJ2-5,NA,NA,TGCGCCAGCAACAGAACCCGGGCCTCTCCGGGGATGGCCCAGTACTTC,CASNRTRASPGMAQYF
TRBV28,TRBJ1-4,TRBD1,NA,TGTGCCAGCAGTTCAATGGACAGGGTTGGTGAAAAACTGTTTTTT,CASSSMDRVGEKLFF
TRBV7-3,TRBJ2-1,NA,NA,TGTGCCAGCAGCACGGACGGGACGCCTTTTAATGAGCAGTTCTTC,CASSTDGTPFNEQFF
TRBV15,TRBJ2-3,TRBD1,few,TGTGCCACCAGCAGAGGGACAGGGGCAGATACGCAGTATTTT,CATSRGTGADTQYF
TRBV6-5,TRBJ2-2,NA,NA,TGTGCCAGCAGTTACTCGACGTTTCCAGGGACTTACCGCGGGGAGCTGTTTTTT,CASSYSTFPGTYRGELFF
TRBV29-1,TRBJ2-2,NA,few,TGCAGCGTTGTTTGGGGAAGGGGCACCGGGGAGCTGTTTTTT,CSVVWGRGTGELFF
TRBV5-1,TRBJ2-2,TRBD1,NA,TGCGCCAGCAGCCAGGGACAGACGAACACCGGGGAGCTGTTTTTT,CASSQGQTNTGELFF